Listed below are T cell receptor beta chains from one sample, sequenced in a study of T-cell reconstitution after alpha-beta-depleted transplantation in children. TCRdb re-called the PCR reads through MiXCR, storing one row per CDR3 protein. Of fewer than 150,000 distinct CDR3 sequences detected, roughly 9.7% appear once; the ten largest clones hold around 24%. The sample was PBMCs, mostly from graft donor cells, taken 180 days after TCRalphabeta/CD19-depleted stem cell transplant. The receptors come from a girl in the first two years of life who had a stem cell transplant for combined immunodeficiency, so the T cells may come from the graft donor. Each CDR3 is given with its conserved first and last residue. The D gene is left open where the match is weak.

v_gene	d_gene	len	CDR3aa
TRBV12-3/TRBV12-4	TRBD1	15	CASSSRTGASYEQYF
TRBV6-5	-	17	CASSYAVGRGNSYEQYF
TRBV29-1	-	13	CSVGGFESYEQYF
TRBV4-3	-	14	CASSHGGGGSEQFF
TRBV7-7	TRBD2	15	CASSPTPVGRGEQYF
TRBV10-3	-	13	CAISERVNTEAFF
TRBV10-3	TRBD1	15	CAISEGQGYGGELFF
TRBV5-1	-	13	CASSSGVAETQYF
TRBV20-1	-	12	CSARGGNQPQHF
TRBV5-1	TRBD1	14	CASSRDRLNTEAFF
TRBV10-3	TRBD2	19	CAISESASGLAGAWETQYF
TRBV7-2	TRBD1	13	CASSWDSGNTIYF
TRBV20-1	-	11	CSARGGARQFF
TRBV11-1	TRBD2	18	CASSLGLAVQLCDYEQYF
TRBV20-1	-	14	CSARDGQPTDTQYF
TRBV11-1	TRBD1	16	CASSLNRGVGENIQYF
TRBV2	-	16	CASSSRRRGGYNEQFF
TRBV11-2	-	18	CASSSYLTGFAGTGELFF
TRBV29-1	TRBD2	14	CSAPGTRPLNEQFF
TRBV4-1	TRBD2	16	CASSHTTGGYQETQYF
TRBV5-1	-	13	CASSLAGTDTQYF
TRBV10-3	TRBD1	14	CAISADRGNTEAFF
TRBV12-3/TRBV12-4	TRBD1	15	CASSLHRGPTDTQYF
TRBV5-1	TRBD2	18	CASSLVTSGSYSTDTQYF
TRBV5-5	-	14	CASSLARGRETQYF
TRBV29-1	-	11	CSVDKNGELFF
TRBV19	TRBD1	13	CASSLTGGGEAFF
TRBV12-3/TRBV12-4	-	17	CASSRNTRGESSYEQYF
TRBV11-3	-	17	CASSLFWGPGQQETQYF
TRBV20-1	-	13	CSAGPRGTYGYTF
TRBV5-5	TRBD2	16	CASSLGLAGGWGEQFF
TRBV9	TRBD2	19	CASSVVGTSGGRSTGELFF
TRBV19	TRBD2	16	CASSRSGLAGGETQYF
TRBV5-1	-	14	CASSFRGNTGELFF
TRBV7-2	TRBD1	15	CASSPDGQGMDEQYF
TRBV9	TRBD2	15	CASSAGLAGDGEQFF
TRBV7-2	TRBD2	15	CASSLVSGSGDEQYF
TRBV6-2/TRBV6-3	TRBD1	16	CASRAHGTGDTNEQFF
TRBV5-4	TRBD1	13	CASSLRTGLEAFF
TRBV9	-	13	CASSVAGDTEAFF
TRBV6-2/TRBV6-3	-	13	CASRAGTPYEQYF
TRBV5-1	-	16	CASSLGAGGVNTEAFF
TRBV7-6	TRBD1	14	CASSDAGGVDEQYF
TRBV7-2	-	16	CASSLARGLGRNEQFF
TRBV6-5	TRBD1	17	CASSYLGRGRPLEKLFF
TRBV5-6	TRBD1	16	CASSIPNRGRRNGYTF
TRBV20-1	TRBD2	16	CSASTGLAVDTDTQYF